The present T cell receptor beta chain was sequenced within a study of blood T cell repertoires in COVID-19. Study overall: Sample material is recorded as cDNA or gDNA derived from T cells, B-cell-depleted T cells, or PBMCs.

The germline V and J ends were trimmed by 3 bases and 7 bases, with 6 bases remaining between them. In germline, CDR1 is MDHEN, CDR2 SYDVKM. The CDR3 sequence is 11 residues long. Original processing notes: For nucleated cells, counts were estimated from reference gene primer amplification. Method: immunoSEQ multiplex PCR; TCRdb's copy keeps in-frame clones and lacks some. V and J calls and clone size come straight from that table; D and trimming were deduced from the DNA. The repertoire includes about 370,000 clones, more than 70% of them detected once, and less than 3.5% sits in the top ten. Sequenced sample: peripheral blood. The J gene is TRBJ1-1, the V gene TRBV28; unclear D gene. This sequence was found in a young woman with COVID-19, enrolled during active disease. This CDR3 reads CASSFGLEAFF. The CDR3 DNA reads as TGTGCCAGCAGTTTTGGCCTTGAAGCTTTCTTT.